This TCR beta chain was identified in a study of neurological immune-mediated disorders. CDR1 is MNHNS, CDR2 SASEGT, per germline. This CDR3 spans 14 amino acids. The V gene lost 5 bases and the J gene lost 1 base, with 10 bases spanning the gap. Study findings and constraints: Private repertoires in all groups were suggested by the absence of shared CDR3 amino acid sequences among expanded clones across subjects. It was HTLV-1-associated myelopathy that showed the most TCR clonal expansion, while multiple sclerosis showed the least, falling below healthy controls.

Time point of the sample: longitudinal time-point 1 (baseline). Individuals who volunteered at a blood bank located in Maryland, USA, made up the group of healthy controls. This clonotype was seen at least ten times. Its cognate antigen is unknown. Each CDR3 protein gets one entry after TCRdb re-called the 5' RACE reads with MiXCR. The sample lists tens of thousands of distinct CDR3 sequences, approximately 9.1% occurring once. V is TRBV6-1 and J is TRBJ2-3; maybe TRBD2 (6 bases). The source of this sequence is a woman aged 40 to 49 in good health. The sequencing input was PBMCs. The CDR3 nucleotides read TGTGCCAGCAGTCCGGGACTCGGCACAGATACGCAGTATTTT. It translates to CASSPGLGTDTQYF.